This section outlines one T cell receptor beta chain sequence together with its context. The source of the sample is a study of blood T cell repertoires in COVID-19. The authors' processing: Reference gene primer amplification gave nucleated cell count estimates. The table came from immunoSEQ multiplex PCR; TCRdb's copy has only in-frame clones and leaves some out. The DNA was the basis for D and trimming; V, J and clone size are from that table. The sample lists 60,000 to 80,000 clones, roughly 80% occurring once. The CDR3 is 13 residues long. Germline CDR1 reads SGHRS; CDR2 reads YFSETQ. The ends lost 2 bases at V and 6 bases at J; junction bases unmatched: 3.

This chain uses TRBV5-1 with TRBJ1-2; 8 positions match TRBD1. The sample taken for sequencing was PBMCs or T cells enriched from blood (not recorded which). The receptor was isolated from a woman aged 40-49 years with acute COVID-19. In nucleotides, the CDR3 is TGCGCCAGCAGCTTTTCAGGGGGCAATGGCTACACCTTC. It codes for CASSFSGGNGYTF.